The clone carrying this T cell receptor beta chain was observed a handful of times. Its antigen is not known. The protocol was immunoSEQ multiplex PCR, while the TCRdb copy is restricted to in-frame clones and leaves out a portion. The sample shows about 2.3 million clones, around 93% of them seen only once. The data were obtained in a study of shared clonotypes between healthy human individuals. Regarding the study as a whole: Sharing across four donors was highest in naive CD4 (approximately 5%) and lowest in memory CD8 (about 0.4%).

The source material was naive CD4+ T cells from PBMCs. Noted subset: CD45RA+ positively selected. This receptor was identified in a man aged 18 to 29 in good health. Some clones in this sample may be carry-over from other donors' samples.

The CDR3 region is CASSPLVWGGYTF. CDR3 nucleotide sequence: TGTGCCAGCAGCCCCCTCGTTTGGGGTGGCTACACCTTC. This chain connects TRBV14 to TRBJ1-2; no reliable D call. CDR1 is SGHDN and CDR2 is FVKESK in the germline V gene. V shed 4 bases and J shed 7 bases, with 13 bases lying between them. The CDR3 covers 13 residues.